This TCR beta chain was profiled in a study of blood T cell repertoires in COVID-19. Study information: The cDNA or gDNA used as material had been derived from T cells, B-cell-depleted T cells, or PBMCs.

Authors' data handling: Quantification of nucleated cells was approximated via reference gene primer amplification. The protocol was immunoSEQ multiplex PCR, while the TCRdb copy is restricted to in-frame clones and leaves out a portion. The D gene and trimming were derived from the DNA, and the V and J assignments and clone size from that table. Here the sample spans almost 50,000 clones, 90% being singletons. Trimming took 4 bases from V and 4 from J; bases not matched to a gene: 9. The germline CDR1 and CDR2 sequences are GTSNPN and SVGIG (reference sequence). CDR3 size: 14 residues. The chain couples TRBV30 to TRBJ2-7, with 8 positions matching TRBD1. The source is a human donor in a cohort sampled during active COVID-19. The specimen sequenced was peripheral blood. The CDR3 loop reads CAWTLGQGRYEQYF. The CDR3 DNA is TGTGCCTGGACGTTAGGACAGGGCCGATACGAGCAGTACTTC.